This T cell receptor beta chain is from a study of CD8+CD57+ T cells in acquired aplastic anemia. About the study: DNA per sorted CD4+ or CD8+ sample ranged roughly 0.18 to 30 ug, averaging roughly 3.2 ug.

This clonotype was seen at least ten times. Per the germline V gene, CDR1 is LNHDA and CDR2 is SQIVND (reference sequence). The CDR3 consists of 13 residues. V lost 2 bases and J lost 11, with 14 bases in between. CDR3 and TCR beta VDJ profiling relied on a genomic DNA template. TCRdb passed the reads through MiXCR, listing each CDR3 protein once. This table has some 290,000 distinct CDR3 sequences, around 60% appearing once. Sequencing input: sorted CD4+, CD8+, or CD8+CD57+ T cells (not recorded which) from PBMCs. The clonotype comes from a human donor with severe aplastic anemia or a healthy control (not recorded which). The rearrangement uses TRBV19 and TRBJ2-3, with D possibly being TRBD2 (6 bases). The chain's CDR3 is CASSISSRGVQYF. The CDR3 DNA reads TGTGCCAGTAGTATAAGCTCACGCGGGGTGCAGTATTTT.